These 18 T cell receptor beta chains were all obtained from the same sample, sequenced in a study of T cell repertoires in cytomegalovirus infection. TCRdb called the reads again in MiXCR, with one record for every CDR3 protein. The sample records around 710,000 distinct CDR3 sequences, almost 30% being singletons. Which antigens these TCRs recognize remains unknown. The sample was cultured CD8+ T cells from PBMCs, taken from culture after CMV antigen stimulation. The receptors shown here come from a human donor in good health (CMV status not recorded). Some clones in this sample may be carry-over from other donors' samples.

The CDR3 here is CASSLASFQETQYF. The CDR3 nucleotides read TGTGCCAGCAGCTTAGCGAGCTTCCAAGAGACCCAGTACTTC. The chain uses TRBV7-9 and TRBJ2-5, with D unclear. This CDR3 comprises 14 residues. Looked up from germline, CDR1 is SEHNR and CDR2 is FQNEAQ (reference sequence). Between the trimmed V and J ends, which lost 0 bases and 1 base, there was a span of 6 bases.

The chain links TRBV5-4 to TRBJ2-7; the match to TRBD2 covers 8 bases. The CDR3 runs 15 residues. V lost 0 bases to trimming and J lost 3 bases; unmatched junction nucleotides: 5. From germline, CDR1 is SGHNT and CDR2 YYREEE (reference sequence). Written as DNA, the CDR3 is TGTGCCAGCAGCTTGGACCGGGGGGGGTACTACGAGCAGTACGTC. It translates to CASSLDRGGYYEQYV.

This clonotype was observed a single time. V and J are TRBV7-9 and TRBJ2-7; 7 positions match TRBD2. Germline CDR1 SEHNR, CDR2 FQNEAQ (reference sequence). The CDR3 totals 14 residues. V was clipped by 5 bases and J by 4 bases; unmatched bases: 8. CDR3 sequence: CASSHTGGGYEQYV. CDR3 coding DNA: TGTGCCAGCAGCCATACTGGGGGGGGTTACGAGCAGTACGTC.

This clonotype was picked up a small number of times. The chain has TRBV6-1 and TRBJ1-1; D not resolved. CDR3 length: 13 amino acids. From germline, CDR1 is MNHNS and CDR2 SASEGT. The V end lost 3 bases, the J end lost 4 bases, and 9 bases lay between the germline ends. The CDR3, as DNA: TGTGCCAGCAGTGATGGCCCTATCACTGAAGCTTTCTTT. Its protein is CASSDGPITEAFF.

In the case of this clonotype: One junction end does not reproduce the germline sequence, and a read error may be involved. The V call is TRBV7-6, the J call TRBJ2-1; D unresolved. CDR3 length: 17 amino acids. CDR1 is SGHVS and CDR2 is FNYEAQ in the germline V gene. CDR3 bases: TGTGTCAGCAGCTTAGGAACAGCGCCAAGCTCCTACAATGAGCAGTTCTTC. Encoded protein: CVSSLGTAPSSYNEQFF.

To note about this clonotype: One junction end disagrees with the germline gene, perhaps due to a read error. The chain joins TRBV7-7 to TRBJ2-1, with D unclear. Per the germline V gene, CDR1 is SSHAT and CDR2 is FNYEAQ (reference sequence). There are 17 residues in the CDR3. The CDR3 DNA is TGTGCTAGCAGCTTAAAGGGTGATCTTAGCTCCTACAATGAGCAGTTCTTC. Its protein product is CASSLKGDLSSYNEQFF.

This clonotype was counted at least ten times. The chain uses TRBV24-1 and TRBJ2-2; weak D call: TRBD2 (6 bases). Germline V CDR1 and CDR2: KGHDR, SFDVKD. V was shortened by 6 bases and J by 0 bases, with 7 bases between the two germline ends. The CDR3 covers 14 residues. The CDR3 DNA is TGTGCCACCAGTCCGGGGGCGAACACCGGGGAGCTGTTTTTT. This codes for CATSPGANTGELFF.

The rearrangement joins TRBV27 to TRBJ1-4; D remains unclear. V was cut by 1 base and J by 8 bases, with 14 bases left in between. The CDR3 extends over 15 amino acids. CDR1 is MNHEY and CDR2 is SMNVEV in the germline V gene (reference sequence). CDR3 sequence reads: CASSLYRDLREKLFF. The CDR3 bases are TGTGCCAGCAGTTTATACAGAGACTTGCGGGAAAAACTGTTTTTT. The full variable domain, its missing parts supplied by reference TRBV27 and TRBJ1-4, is EAQVTQNPRYLITVTGKKLTVTCSQNMNHEYMSWYRQDPGLGLRQIYYSMNVEVTDKGDVPEGYKVSRKEKRNFPLILESPSPNQTSLYFCASSLYRDLREKLFFGSGTQLSVL.

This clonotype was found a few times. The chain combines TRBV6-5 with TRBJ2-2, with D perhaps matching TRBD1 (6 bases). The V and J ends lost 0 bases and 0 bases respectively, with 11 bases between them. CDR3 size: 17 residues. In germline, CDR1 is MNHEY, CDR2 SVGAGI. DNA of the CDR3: TGTGCCAGCAGTTACTCGAGGGGGATACCGAACACCGGGGAGCTGTTTTTT. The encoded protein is CASSYSRGIPNTGELFF.

The CDR3 nucleotides are TGTGCCAGCAGTCACGTTCAGGGAGCTCCCAAAAACATTCAGTACTTC. Protein product: CASSHVQGAPKNIQYF. The chain carries TRBV27 and TRBJ2-4; D assignment may be TRBD1 or TRBD2 (5 bases each). Germline-derived CDR1 and CDR2 are MNHEY and SMNVEV (reference sequence). Trimming pared 5 bases from V and 2 bases from J, leaving 16 bases between. The CDR3 has 16 residues.

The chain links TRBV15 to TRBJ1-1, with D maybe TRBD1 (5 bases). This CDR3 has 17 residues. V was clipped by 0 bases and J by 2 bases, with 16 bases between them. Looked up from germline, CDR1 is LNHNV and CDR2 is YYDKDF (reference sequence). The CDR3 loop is CATSRELRGRGNTEAFF. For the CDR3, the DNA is TGTGCCACCAGCAGAGAACTTCGAGGAAGGGGCAACACTGAAGCTTTCTTT.

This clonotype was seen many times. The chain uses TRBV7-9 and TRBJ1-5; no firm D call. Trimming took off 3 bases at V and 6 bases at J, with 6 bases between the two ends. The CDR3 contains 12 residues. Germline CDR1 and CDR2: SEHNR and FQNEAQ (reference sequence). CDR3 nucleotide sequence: TGTGCCAGCAGCTTGGCGGGTCAGCCCCAGCATTTT. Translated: CASSLAGQPQHF.

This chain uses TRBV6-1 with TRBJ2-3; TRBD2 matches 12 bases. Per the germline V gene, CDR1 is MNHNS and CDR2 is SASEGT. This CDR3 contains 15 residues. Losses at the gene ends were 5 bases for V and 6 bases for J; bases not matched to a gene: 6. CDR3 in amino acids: CASSRLAGEEDTQYF. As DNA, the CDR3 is TGTGCCAGCAGTCGACTAGCGGGGGAGGAGGATACGCAGTATTTT.

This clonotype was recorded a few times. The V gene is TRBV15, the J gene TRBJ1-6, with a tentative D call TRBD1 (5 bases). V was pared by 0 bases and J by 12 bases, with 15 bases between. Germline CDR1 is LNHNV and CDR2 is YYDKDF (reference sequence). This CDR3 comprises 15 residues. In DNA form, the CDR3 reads TGTGCCACCAGCAGAGATAGAGGGACCGGGGGACCCCTCCACTTT. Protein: CATSRDRGTGGPLHF.

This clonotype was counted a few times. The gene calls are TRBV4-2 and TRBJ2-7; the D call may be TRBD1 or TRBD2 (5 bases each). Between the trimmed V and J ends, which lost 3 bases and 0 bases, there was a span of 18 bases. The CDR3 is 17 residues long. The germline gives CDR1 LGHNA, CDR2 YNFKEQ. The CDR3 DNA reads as TGTGCCAGCAGCCACCCCTTGGAGACAGAGGGCTCCTACGAGCAGTACTTC. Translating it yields CASSHPLETEGSYEQYF.

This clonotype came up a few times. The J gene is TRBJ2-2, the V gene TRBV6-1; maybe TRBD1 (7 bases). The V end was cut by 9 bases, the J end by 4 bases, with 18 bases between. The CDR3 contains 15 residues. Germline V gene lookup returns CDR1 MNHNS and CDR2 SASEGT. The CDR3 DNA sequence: TGTGCCAGTCCCGGTAGACAGGGAGGCACCGGGGAGCTGTTTTTT. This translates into CASPGRQGGTGELFF.

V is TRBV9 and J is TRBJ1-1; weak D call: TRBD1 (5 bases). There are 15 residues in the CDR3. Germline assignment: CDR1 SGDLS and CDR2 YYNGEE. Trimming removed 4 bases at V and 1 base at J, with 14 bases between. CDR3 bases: TGTGCCAGCAGCCCTAGCGGGGGAGAGAACACTGAAGCTTTCTTT. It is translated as CASSPSGGENTEAFF.

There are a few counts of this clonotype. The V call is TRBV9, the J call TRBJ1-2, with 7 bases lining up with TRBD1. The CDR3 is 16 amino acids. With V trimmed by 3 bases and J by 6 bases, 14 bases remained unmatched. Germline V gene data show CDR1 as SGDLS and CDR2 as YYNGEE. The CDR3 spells CASSEIPGQSKNGYTF. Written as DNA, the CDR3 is TGTGCCAGCAGCGAGATACCGGGACAGAGTAAGAATGGCTACACCTTC. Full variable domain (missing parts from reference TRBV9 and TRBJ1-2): DSGVTQTPKHLITATGQRVTLRCSPRSGDLSVYWYQQSLDQGLQFLIQYYNGEERAKGNILERFSAQQFPDLHSELNLSSLELGDSALYFCASSEIPGQSKNGYTFGSGTRLTVV.